This TCR beta chain was sequenced for a study of early T cells in non-severe SARS-CoV-2 infection (dated by TCRdb to about 2021). With respect to the entire study: Bulk RNA from unsorted whole blood was used for TCR sequencing, so alpha and beta chains could not be paired. What the study reported, not specific to this receptor: VDJdb matching was skewed toward anti-spike CD8 responses, so virus-specific expansions were likely underestimated and private and CD4 specificities were missed.

The library was produced with 5' RACE. These reads were obtained on a NextSeq 500. The TCR library protocol attached unique molecular identifiers to individual cDNA molecules to correct for sequencing error and PCR bias. Sequencing covered both TCR alpha and beta chains, and within each sample the abundances of alpha and beta sequences were tightly co-correlated. The source study handled its data this way. Decombinator V4 was used to annotate TCR sequences for V gene, J gene and CDR3. TCRs were defined as expanded if a significant change between any two time points was detected under a Poisson model with p below 0.0001. Abundances of TCRs were expressed as counts per million after normalisation to the total number of TCRs sequenced in each sample. TRAV1-2 paired with TRAJ12, TRAJ20 or TRAJ33 defined MAIT TCRs, while TRAV10 paired with TRAJ18 defined iNKT TCRs. VDJdb, accessed 1 November 2021, was searched for CMV, EBV and SARS-CoV-2 annotated TCRs, with TCRs annotated for multiple antigens excluded. TCRdb redid the processing of the public reads, applying fastp at Q25 and MiXCR, and retained in-frame beta chains. CDR3 protein duplicates are merged, each entry listing the most common genes and DNA. Here the V and J calls rest on TCRdb's processing, not on the authors' analysis. Here the sample has fewer than 55,000 distinct CDR3 sequences; more than 6.5% occur a single time. Of the sample, around 7.9% falls within the top ten clones.

The study was a case-control design nested within a healthcare worker cohort in London, UK, with weekly nasopharyngeal swab PCR tests and blood sampling. Healthcare workers were enrolled in the week of the UK lockdown, from 23 to 31 March 2020, and were followed every week for up to roughly 15 weeks. This clonotype was observed a handful of times. This receptor's antigen is unknown. No much larger clonotype is one base removed from it; base qualities were not supplied. CDR1 and CDR2 are read off the germline V gene (reference sequence) as GTSNPN and SVGIG. The CDR3 numbers 13 residues from cysteine through phenylalanine. Here the CDR3 DNA is all that survives: 39 bases in frame from base 1. V ends up 2 bases short and J 5 bases short, with an unmatched junction base count of 3.

The sequence came from an adult who was a healthcare worker with PCR-confirmed SARS-CoV-2 infection or an uninfected control (not recorded which). The chain was built from TRBV30 and TRBJ1-5; 7 of the junction bases match TRBD1. Sequencing used whole blood. DNA sequence: TGTGCCTGGAGTCGGACAGGATATCAGCCCCAGCATTTT. Translated, it reads CAWSRTGYQPQHF.